A selection of T cell receptor beta chains follows, all from one sample in a study of blood T cell repertoires in COVID-19. Measured with immunoSEQ multiplex PCR; TCRdb has only the in-frame clones, and not every one. The data contain under 130,000 clones, more than 75% of them singletons. Sequenced: peripheral blood. These receptors all stem from a human donor in a cohort sampled during active COVID-19. Each CDR3 is given with its conserved first and last residue. A D gene is named only where the DNA matches it firmly. The size of a clone is reported for some rows only, either as once, few or many, or as a class for expanded clones.

j_call	cdr3_length	clone_size	v_call	d_call	cdr3_aa	cdr3_nt
TRBJ2-3	13	NA	TRBV9	NA	CASSVAQLDTQYF	TGTGCCAGCAGCGTAGCTCAGTTGGATACGCAGTATTTT
TRBJ1-5	14	NA	TRBV7-2	NA	CASSLDPGDQPQHF	TGTGCCAGCAGCTTAGACCCGGGGGATCAGCCCCAGCATTTT
TRBJ1-1	14	NA	TRBV2	TRBD1	CASGGDRTNTEAFF	TGTGCCAGCGGGGGGGACAGGACGAACACTGAAGCTTTCTTT
TRBJ2-4	14	NA	TRBV2	TRBD2	CASGAGGLKNIQYF	TGTGCCAGCGGGGCGGGAGGGCTCAAAAACATTCAGTACTTC
TRBJ2-1	13	NA	TRBV11-2	NA	CASSGSTPGEQFF	TGTGCCAGCAGCGGGAGCACCCCGGGTGAGCAGTTCTTC
TRBJ1-1	15	NA	TRBV6-5	TRBD1	CASRETGGLNTEAFF	TGTGCCAGCAGAGAGACAGGGGGCTTGAACACTGAAGCTTTCTTT
TRBJ1-3	15	NA	TRBV19	NA	CASSLAGSTGNTIYF	TGTGCCAGTAGTCTAGCAGGGTCGACTGGAAACACCATATATTTT
TRBJ2-1	15	NA	TRBV6-1	NA	CASSEQGNPYNEQFF	TGTGCCAGCAGTGAACAGGGTAACCCCTACAATGAGCAGTTCTTC
TRBJ1-1	15	NA	TRBV2	TRBD1	CASRPIQGIVTEAFF	TGTGCCAGCAGACCTATACAGGGGATAGTCACTGAAGCTTTCTTT
TRBJ2-1	15	NA	TRBV28	TRBD2	CASSRRDYSYNEQFF	TGTGCCAGCAGTCGGCGGGACTACTCCTACAATGAGCAGTTCTTC
TRBJ2-1	15	NA	TRBV7-3	NA	CASSLGQAYYNEQFF	TGTGCCAGCAGCTTAGGGCAGGCCTACTACAATGAGCAGTTCTTC
TRBJ2-2	14	NA	TRBV5-1	NA	CASSWDTGTGELFF	TGCGCCAGCAGCTGGGACACCGGAACCGGGGAGCTGTTTTTT
TRBJ1-6	15	NA	TRBV6-5	NA	CASSYRSDGNSPLHF	TGTGCCAGCAGTTATAGGTCCGACGGGAATTCACCCCTCCACTTT
TRBJ2-1	17	NA	TRBV5-1	TRBD2	CASSEGTSGGAFGEQFF	TGCGCCAGCAGCGAGGGGACTAGCGGGGGGGCTTTCGGTGAGCAGTTCTTC
TRBJ2-7	14	once	TRBV19	NA	CASSRTQSSYEQYF	TGTGCCAGTAGTCGGACACAGAGCTCCTACGAGCAGTACTTC
TRBJ2-3	15	NA	TRBV27	NA	CASSFSQTSTDTQYF	TGTGCCAGCAGTTTCTCACAGACCTCCACAGATACGCAGTATTTT
TRBJ2-3	16	NA	TRBV2	TRBD1	CASSEGQGAGTDTQYF	TGTGCCAGCAGTGAGGGACAGGGGGCCGGCACAGATACGCAGTATTTT
TRBJ1-2	16	NA	TRBV27	TRBD1	CASRVNRGDYYYGYTF	TGTGCCAGCAGAGTGAACAGGGGCGACTATTACTATGGCTACACCTTC
TRBJ1-5	15	NA	TRBV7-8	NA	CASSYRGRGNQPQHF	TGTGCCAGCAGCTACCGAGGGCGAGGCAATCAGCCCCAGCATTTT
TRBJ2-7	13	few	TRBV21-1	NA	CASSKSRASEQYF	TGTGCCAGCAGCAAAAGCAGGGCCAGCGAGCAGTACTTC
TRBJ2-2	13	few	TRBV18	NA	CASSKSGAGELFF	TGTGCCAGCTCCAAGTCAGGGGCCGGGGAGCTGTTTTTT
TRBJ2-1	16	NA	TRBV7-3	TRBD2	CASRRTSVSSYNEQFF	TGTGCCAGCAGGCGGACTAGCGTCAGCTCCTACAATGAGCAGTTCTTC
TRBJ2-3	12	NA	TRBV19	NA	CASTLGGDTQYF	TGTGCCAGTACCTTAGGGGGAGATACGCAGTATTTT
TRBJ2-1	15	few	TRBV6-5	TRBD2	CASSYGRGGLNEQFF	TGTGCCAGCAGTTACGGCCGGGGGGGCCTCAATGAGCAGTTCTTC
TRBJ1-1	13	NA	TRBV9	NA	CASTQGMNTEAFF	TGTGCCAGCACACAGGGTATGAACACTGAAGCTTTCTTT
TRBJ1-2	14	NA	TRBV7-2	TRBD1	CASTLDRTGGGYTF	TGTGCCAGCACCTTAGACCGGACAGGAGGTGGCTACACCTTC
TRBJ1-5	17	few	TRBV3-1/TRBV3-2	TRBD1	CASSQDKDREGNQPQHF	TGTGCCAGCAGCCAAGATAAAGACAGGGAGGGCAATCAGCCCCAGCATTTT
TRBJ2-5	17	NA	TRBV7-8	TRBD1	CASSGESLTGVGETQYF	TGTGCCAGCAGCGGAGAAAGCCTGACAGGGGTGGGGGAGACCCAGTACTTC
TRBJ2-7	14	NA	TRBV4-1	TRBD1	CASSRRDSSYEQYF	TGCGCCAGCAGCCGTCGGGACAGCTCCTACGAGCAGTACTTC
TRBJ1-6	16	few	TRBV2	TRBD1	CASSEWSGQGNSPLHF	TGTGCCAGCAGTGAATGGTCGGGACAGGGTAATTCACCCCTCCACTTT
TRBJ2-5	18	once	TRBV15	TRBD2	CATSRVAPSGGLGETQYF	TGTGCCACCAGCAGAGTTGCGCCTAGCGGGGGGTTAGGGGAGACCCAGTACTTC
TRBJ2-7	16	NA	TRBV7-2	NA	CASSLPWDKGNYEQYF	TGTGCCAGCAGCTTACCCTGGGACAAGGGAAACTACGAGCAGTACTTC
TRBJ1-1	11	NA	TRBV21-1	NA	CASYGVRNAFF	TGTGCCAGCTACGGGGTGAGGAACGCTTTCTTT
TRBJ1-4	13	NA	TRBV19	TRBD1	CASSIGTVEKLFF	TGTGCCAGTAGTATTGGGACAGTCGAAAAACTGTTTTTT
TRBJ2-7	14	NA	TRBV9	NA	CASSVGAGAYEQYF	TGTGCCAGCAGCGTAGGGGCAGGTGCCTACGAGCAGTACTTC
TRBJ1-4	14	NA	TRBV27	TRBD1	CASRSGTGHEKLFF	TGTGCCAGCAGGTCCGGGACAGGGCACGAAAAACTGTTTTTT
TRBJ2-3	15	NA	TRBV10-1	NA	CASSELGSSSDTQYF	TGCGCCAGCAGTGAGTTGGGCTCTTCCAGCGATACGCAGTATTTT
TRBJ2-7	11	NA	TRBV7-2	NA	CASSSFYEQYF	TGTGCCAGCAGCTCTTTCTACGAGCAGTACTTC
TRBJ1-1	14	few	TRBV7-2	NA	CASSLVGSNTEAFF	TGTGCCAGCAGCTTAGTGGGCAGTAACACTGAAGCTTTCTTT
TRBJ2-7	16	NA	TRBV2	TRBD2	CASSRPGLAFSYEQYF	TGTGCCAGCAGCCGACCGGGACTAGCGTTCTCCTACGAGCAGTACTTC
TRBJ2-2	15	few	TRBV5-4	NA	CASSSGAVNTGELFF	TGTGCCAGCAGCTCAGGGGCCGTGAACACCGGGGAGCTGTTTTTT
TRBJ1-2	14	NA	TRBV5-1	NA	CASSLGQSNYGYTF	TGCGCCAGCAGCTTGGGACAGAGCAACTATGGCTACACCTTC
TRBJ1-1	12	NA	TRBV6-5	NA	CAIRRDNTEAFF	TGTGCCATAAGGAGGGATAACACTGAAGCTTTCTTT
TRBJ2-3	14	few	TRBV7-9	TRBD1	CASSSKEPGQGRYF	TGTGCCAGCAGCTCAAAGGAGCCGGGACAGGGAAGGTATTTT
TRBJ1-5	15	once	TRBV15	NA	CATSRDLSGNQPQHF	TGTGCCACCAGCAGAGATCTAAGTGGTAATCAGCCCCAGCATTTT
TRBJ2-7	13	once	TRBV28	TRBD2	CASSRGSSYEQYF	TGTGCCAGCAGTCGCGGGAGCTCCTACGAGCAGTACTTC
TRBJ2-7	14	NA	TRBV19	TRBD1	CASSWGTGRGEQYF	TGTGCCAGTAGTTGGGGGACAGGAAGGGGCGAGCAGTACTTC
TRBJ2-1	15	NA	TRBV9	NA	CASSVDGNTYNEQFF	TGTGCCAGCAGCGTAGACGGGAACACCTACAATGAGCAGTTCTTC
TRBJ2-4	15	NA	TRBV6-5	NA	CASTRGTSVENIQYF	TGTGCCAGCACCAGGGGAACTAGTGTAGAAAACATTCAGTACTTC
TRBJ1-2	13	once	TRBV27	NA	CASKNSTGDGYTF	TGTGCCAGCAAAAATTCAACCGGGGATGGCTACACCTTC
TRBJ1-6	17	NA	TRBV19	NA	CASSITMTGTYNSPLHF	TGTGCCAGTAGTATAACGATGACGGGTACCTATAATTCACCCCTCCACTTT
TRBJ1-2	15	once	TRBV7-9	TRBD1	CASSSIGQGVFGYTF	TGTGCCAGCAGCTCTATTGGACAGGGAGTTTTTGGCTACACCTTC
TRBJ2-7	13	NA	TRBV10-2	NA	CASSAGTAYEQYF	TGCGCCAGCAGCGCGGGGACAGCGTACGAGCAGTACTTC
TRBJ2-7	14	NA	TRBV2	NA	CASSFQTAGYEQYF	TGTGCCAGCAGCTTCCAGACCGCGGGCTACGAGCAGTACTTC
TRBJ2-7	14	NA	TRBV6-2/TRBV6-3	NA	CASSQDGQSYEQYF	TGTGCCAGCAGTCAAGACGGACAGTCCTACGAGCAGTACTTC
TRBJ2-3	16	once	TRBV7-2	TRBD2	CASSSTSSWGTDTQYF	TGTGCCAGCAGCTCGACTAGCTCCTGGGGCACAGATACGCAGTATTTT
TRBJ1-1	13	NA	TRBV5-6	NA	CASSFFVGLEAFF	TGTGCCAGCAGCTTCTTTGTGGGACTTGAAGCTTTCTTT
TRBJ1-2	15	once	TRBV24-1	NA	CATSDLKQGSYGYTF	TGTGCCACCAGTGATTTGAAGCAGGGAAGCTATGGCTACACCTTC
TRBJ2-7	14	NA	TRBV3-1/TRBV3-2	TRBD1	CASSRTGVFDEQYF	TGTGCCAGCAGCCGAACAGGGGTATTCGACGAGCAGTACTTC